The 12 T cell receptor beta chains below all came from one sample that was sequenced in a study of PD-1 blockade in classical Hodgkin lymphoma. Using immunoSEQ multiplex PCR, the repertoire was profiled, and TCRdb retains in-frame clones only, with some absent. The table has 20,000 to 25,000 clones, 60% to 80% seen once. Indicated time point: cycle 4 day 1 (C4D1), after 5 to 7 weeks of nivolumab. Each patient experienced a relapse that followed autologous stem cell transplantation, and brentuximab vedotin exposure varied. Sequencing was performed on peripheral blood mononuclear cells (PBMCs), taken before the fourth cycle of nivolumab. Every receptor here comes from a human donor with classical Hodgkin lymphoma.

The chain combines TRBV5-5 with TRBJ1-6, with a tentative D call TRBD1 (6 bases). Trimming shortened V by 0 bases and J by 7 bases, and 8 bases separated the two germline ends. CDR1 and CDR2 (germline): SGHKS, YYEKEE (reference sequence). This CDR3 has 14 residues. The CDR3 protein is CASSLDRANSPLHF. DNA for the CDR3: TGTGCCAGCAGCTTGGACAGGGCGAATTCACCCCTCCACTTT.

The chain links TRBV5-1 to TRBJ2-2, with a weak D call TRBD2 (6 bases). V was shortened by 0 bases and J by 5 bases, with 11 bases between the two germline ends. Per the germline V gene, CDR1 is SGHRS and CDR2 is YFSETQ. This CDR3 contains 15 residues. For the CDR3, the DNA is TGCGCCAGCAGCTTGGCAGGGACTGGTACCGGGGAGCTGTTTTTT. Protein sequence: CASSLAGTGTGELFF. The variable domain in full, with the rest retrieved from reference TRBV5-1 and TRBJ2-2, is KAGVTQTPRYLIKTRGQQVTLSCSPISGHRSVSWYQQTPGQGLQFLFEYFSETQRNKGNFPGRFSGRQFSNSRSEMNVSTLELGDSALYLCASSLAGTGTGELFFGEGSRLTVL.

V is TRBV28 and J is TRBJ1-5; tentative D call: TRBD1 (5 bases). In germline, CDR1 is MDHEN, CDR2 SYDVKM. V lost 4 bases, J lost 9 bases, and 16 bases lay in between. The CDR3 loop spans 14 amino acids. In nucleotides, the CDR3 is TGTGCCAGCAGTTCTCCGGCTGACAGCGTGCCCCAGCATTTT. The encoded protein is CASSSPADSVPQHF.

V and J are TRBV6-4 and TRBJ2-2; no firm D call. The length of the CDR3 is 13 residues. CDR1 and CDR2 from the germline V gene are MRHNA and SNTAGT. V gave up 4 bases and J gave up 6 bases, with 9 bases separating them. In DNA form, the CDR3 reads TGTGCCAGCAGTGTTACGTTCCCCGGGGAGCTGTTTTTT. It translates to CASSVTFPGELFF.

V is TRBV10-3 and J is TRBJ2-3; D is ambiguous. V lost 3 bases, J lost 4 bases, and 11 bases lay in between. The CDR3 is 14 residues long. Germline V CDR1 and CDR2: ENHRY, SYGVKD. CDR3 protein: CAISEDRSPDTQYF. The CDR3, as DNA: TGTGCCATCAGTGAAGACCGGTCCCCAGATACGCAGTATTTT.

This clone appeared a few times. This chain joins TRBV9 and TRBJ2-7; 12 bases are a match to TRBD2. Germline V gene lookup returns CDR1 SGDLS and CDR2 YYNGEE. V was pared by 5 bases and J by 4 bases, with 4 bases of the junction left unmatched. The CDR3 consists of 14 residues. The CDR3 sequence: CASSLTSGRYEQYF. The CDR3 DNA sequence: TGTGCCAGCAGTCTCACTAGCGGGAGGTACGAGCAGTACTTC.

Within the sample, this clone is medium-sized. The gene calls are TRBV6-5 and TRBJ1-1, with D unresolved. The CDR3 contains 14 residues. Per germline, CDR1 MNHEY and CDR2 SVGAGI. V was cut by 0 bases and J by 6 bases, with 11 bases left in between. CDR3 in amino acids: CASSYSRWSPEAFF. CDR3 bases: TGTGCCAGCAGTTACTCGAGATGGTCTCCTGAAGCTTTCTTT.

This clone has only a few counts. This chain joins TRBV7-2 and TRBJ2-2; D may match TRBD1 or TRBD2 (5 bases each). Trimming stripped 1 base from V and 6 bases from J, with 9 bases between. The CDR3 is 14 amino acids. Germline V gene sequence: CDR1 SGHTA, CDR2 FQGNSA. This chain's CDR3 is CASSLGGVAGELFF. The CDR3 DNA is TGTGCCAGCAGCTTAGGAGGGGTCGCCGGGGAGCTGTTTTTT.

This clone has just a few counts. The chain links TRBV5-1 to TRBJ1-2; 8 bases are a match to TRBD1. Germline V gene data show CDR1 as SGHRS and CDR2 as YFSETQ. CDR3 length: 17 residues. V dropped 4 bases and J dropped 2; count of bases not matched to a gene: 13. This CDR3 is CASSLTGTRGRNYGYTF. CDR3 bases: TGCGCCAGCAGCCTGACCGGGACCAGGGGGCGAAACTATGGCTACACCTTC.

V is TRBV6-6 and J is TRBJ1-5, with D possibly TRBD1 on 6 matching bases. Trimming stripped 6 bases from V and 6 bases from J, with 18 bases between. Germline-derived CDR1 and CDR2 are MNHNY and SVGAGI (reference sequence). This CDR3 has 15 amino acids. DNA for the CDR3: TGTGCCAGCAGCCCCCAGGCAGGGGTCGGTCAGCCCCAGCATTTT. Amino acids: CASSPQAGVGQPQHF.

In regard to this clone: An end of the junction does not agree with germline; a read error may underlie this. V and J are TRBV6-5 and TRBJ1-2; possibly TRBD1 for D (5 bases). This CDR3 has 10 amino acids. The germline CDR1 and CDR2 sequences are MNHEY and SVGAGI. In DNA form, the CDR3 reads TGTGCCAGCAGTTACATGGACACATCTTTC. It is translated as CASSYMDTSF.

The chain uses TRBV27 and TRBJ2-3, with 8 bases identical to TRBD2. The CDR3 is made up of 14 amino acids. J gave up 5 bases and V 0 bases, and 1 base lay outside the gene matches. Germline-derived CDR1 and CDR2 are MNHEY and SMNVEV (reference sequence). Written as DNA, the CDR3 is TGTGCCAGCAGTTTATCAGCGGGAGTAGATACGCAGTATTTT. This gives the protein CASSLSAGVDTQYF.